The clone carrying this T cell receptor beta chain was observed many times. Antigen: not known. These data belong to a study of T cells in Graves' hyperthyroidism and ophthalmopathy. The hyperthyroidism was newly diagnosed and had lasted under 2 months; the patients were aged 18 to 65. Whole-study results and caveats: Most expanded thyroid clonotypes above 0.001 recurred in blood.

Amplification of TCR beta CDR3 regions used RNA as the template. An initial round of RT-PCR targeting the TCR CDR3 relied on the HTBI primer set. TCRdb independently ran MiXCR on the multiplex PCR reads; one entry per CDR3 protein. This table holds a few hundred thousand distinct CDR3 sequences, about half found once. The germline V and J ends were trimmed by 5 bases and 0 bases, with 20 bases remaining between them. CDR1 is SEHNR and CDR2 is FQNEAQ in the germline V gene (reference sequence). There are 17 residues in the CDR3. Sequencing input: peripheral blood or thyroid tissue (not recorded which). This TCR was recovered from a woman aged 18-29 years with Graves' hyperthyroidism. This chain joins TRBV7-9 and TRBJ2-7; possibly TRBD1 for D (5 bases). The CDR3, as DNA: TGTGCCAGCAGCGAAGACCGATACAGGACGAGCTCCTACGAGCAGTACTTC. It is translated as CASSEDRYRTSSYEQYF. The entire variable domain, with the rest obtained from reference TRBV7-9 and TRBJ2-7, is as follows: DTGVSQNPRHKITKRGQNVTFRCDPISEHNRLYWYRQTLGQGPEFLTYFQNEAQLEKSRLLSDRFSAERPKGSFSTLEIQRTEQGDSAMYLCASSEDRYRTSSYEQYFGPGTRLTVT.